A single sample gave rise to the 32 T cell receptor beta chains below, sequenced in a study of T cells after yellow fever vaccination. One entry per CDR3 protein results from TCRdb running MiXCR on the 5' RACE reads. This table holds more than 25,000 distinct CDR3 sequences, 6.3% found once. The specimen comprised PBMCs, either bulk or a sorted T-cell subset (CD4+, CD8+, memory, or dextramer-sorted; not recorded which), sampled on the day of the yellow fever booster vaccination. The origin of the receptors is a man aged 30-40 years who received the YFV17D yellow fever vaccine.

This clonotype ranks as medium-sized (0.01 to 0.1%). The V call is TRBV20-1, the J call TRBJ2-7; 8 bases line up with TRBD2. There are 13 residues in the CDR3. Germline CDR1 is DFQATT and CDR2 is SNEGSKA (reference sequence). The V and J ends lost 6 bases and 3 bases, in that order; junction bases with no gene match: 7. CDR3 nucleotide sequence: TGCAGTGCCCCGAGCGGGAGCCTCTACGAGCAGTACTTC. Protein product: CSAPSGSLYEQYF.

This clonotype was picked up many times. The rearrangement uses TRBV4-3 and TRBJ2-1; unclear D gene. Germline-derived CDR1 and CDR2 are LGHNA and YSLEER. This CDR3 has 15 amino acids. Between the trimmed V and J ends, which lost 0 bases and 7 bases, there was a span of 13 bases. CDR3 in amino acids: CASSQDSGNWNEQFF. The CDR3 coding sequence is TGCGCCAGCAGCCAAGATTCCGGCAATTGGAATGAGCAGTTCTTC.

The chain employs TRBV6-1 and TRBJ2-7; 9 bases are shared with TRBD1. V lost 8 bases and J lost 6; bases outside the gene matches: 11. The CDR3 spans 14 residues. The germline V gene has CDR1 MNHNS and CDR2 SASEGT. The CDR3 reads CASEDWTGDREQYF. The DNA of the CDR3 is TGTGCCAGCGAAGACTGGACAGGGGATCGCGAGCAGTACTTC.

The chain uses TRBV28 and TRBJ2-7, with a possible D match to TRBD1 (5 bases). Germline CDR1 and CDR2: MDHEN and SYDVKM. The CDR3 runs 12 residues. V lost 8 bases and J lost 5, with 13 bases in between. CDR3 nucleotides: TGTGCCAGCGGAGTAGGGGAACACGAGCAGTACTTC. Translated, it gives CASGVGEHEQYF.

This clonotype was counted ten times or more. The chain is built from TRBV29-1 and TRBJ2-5, with 10 bases that match TRBD1. Germline assignment: CDR1 SQVTM and CDR2 ANQGSEA. V lost 6 bases and J lost 4; bases outside the gene matches: 2. The CDR3 contains 12 residues. CDR3 nucleotides: TGCAGCGTAGGGACAGGGGCAGAGACCCAGTACTTC. This translates into CSVGTGAETQYF.

The J gene is TRBJ2-3, the V gene TRBV20-1, with 12 bases aligning to TRBD2. After removal of 5 bases from V and 14 bases from J, the junction contained 5 bases not matched to a gene. The CDR3 is 11 residues long. Germline-derived CDR1 and CDR2 are DFQATT and SNEGSKA (reference sequence). The CDR3 nucleotides are TGCAGTGCTCAGACGACTAGCGGGAGGTATTTT. It yields the protein CSAQTTSGRYF.

This clonotype was detected many times. J is TRBJ1-1 and V is TRBV7-2; weak D call: TRBD1 (6 bases). The CDR3 loop spans 14 amino acids. V gave up 2 bases and J gave up 4 bases, with 11 bases separating them. Germline V gene sequence: CDR1 SGHTA, CDR2 FQGNSA. CDR3 nucleotide sequence: TGTGCCAGCAGCTTACTTATACAGGGCACTGAAGCTTTCTTT. Its translation: CASSLLIQGTEAFF.

V and J are TRBV28 and TRBJ1-1; 8 bases map to TRBD1. The germline CDR1 and CDR2 sequences are MDHEN and SYDVKM. V dropped 7 bases and J dropped 4; count of bases not matched to a gene: 5. CDR3 length: 13 amino acids. DNA of the CDR3: TGTGCCAGCACCCAGGACAGGGTCACTGAAGCTTTCTTT. It yields the protein CASTQDRVTEAFF.

The table lists this clonotype with a few counts. The chain joins TRBV20-1 to TRBJ1-2, with D perhaps matching TRBD1 (5 bases). CDR1 is DFQATT and CDR2 is SNEGSKA in the germline V gene (reference sequence). V was shortened by 6 bases and J by 0 bases, with 14 bases between the two germline ends. The CDR3 has 14 residues. As DNA, the CDR3 is TGCAGTGCCCCGAGGGACTTCACTAACTATGGCTACACCTTC. It codes for CSAPRDFTNYGYTF.

This clonotype has a handful of counts. J is TRBJ2-7 and V is TRBV15; D might be TRBD2 (5 bases). Germline CDR1 is LNHNV and CDR2 is YYDKDF (reference sequence). Trimming took off 0 bases at V and 1 base at J, with 10 bases between the two ends. CDR3 length: 15 residues. The CDR3 region is CATSRERSASYEQYF. The CDR3 DNA follows: TGTGCCACCAGCAGAGAACGTAGCGCGTCCTACGAGCAGTACTTC.

This clonotype was seen repeatedly, ten times or more. V and J are TRBV7-2 and TRBJ2-1, with a tentative D call TRBD2 (6 bases). CDR1 and CDR2 from the germline V gene are SGHTA and FQGNSA. This CDR3 is built from 18 residues. V was cut by 2 bases and J by 0 bases, with 17 bases left in between. CDR3 sequence: CASSLWGFGGNSYNEQFF. In DNA, the CDR3 is TGTGCCAGCAGCTTATGGGGCTTCGGCGGGAACTCCTACAATGAGCAGTTCTTC.

In this sample, this clonotype turned up many times. The V and J genes are TRBV7-8 and TRBJ2-7, with 9 positions matching TRBD2. J was trimmed by 5 bases and V by 3 bases; bases with no gene match: 5. This CDR3 is built from 14 residues. From germline, CDR1 is SGHVS and CDR2 FQNEAQ. In DNA form, the CDR3 reads TGTGCCAGCAGCTTTGGGACTAGCTTTAACGAGCAGTACTTC. Its protein product is CASSFGTSFNEQYF.

The rearrangement links TRBV9 to TRBJ1-4; D is perhaps TRBD1 (6 bases). V was cut by 4 bases and J by 0 bases, with 19 bases left in between. Germline V gene lookup returns CDR1 SGDLS and CDR2 YYNGEE. CDR3 length equals 18 residues. CDR3: CASSRQYTGYTTNEKLFF. CDR3 nucleotides: TGTGCCAGCAGCCGACAATATACAGGGTATACAACTAATGAAAAACTGTTTTTT.

This clonotype was seen many times. V usage is TRBV6-2 or TRBV6-3 and J usage is TRBJ2-1; D is ambiguous. With 7 bases removed from V and 4 bases from J, the gap between germline ends came to 5 bases. The germline gives CDR1 MNHEY, CDR2 SVGEGT. The CDR3 sequence is 11 residues long. The CDR3 DNA follows: TGTGCCAGCACCAATTACAATGAGCAGTTCTTC. Protein product: CASTNYNEQFF.

This clonotype was seen only a few times. The chain combines TRBV20-1 with TRBJ1-5; D unclear. Germline values: CDR1 DFQATT, CDR2 SNEGSKA (reference sequence). CDR3 length: 15 residues. Trimming removed 3 bases at V and 6 bases at J, with 18 bases between. This CDR3 reads CSASGIGQRSQPQHF. Here the CDR3 DNA reads TGCAGTGCTAGTGGGATAGGCCAGAGAAGTCAGCCCCAGCATTTT.

In its sample, this clonotype was seen many times. The V gene is TRBV30, the J gene TRBJ2-7; 8 bases match TRBD2. The CDR3 sequence is 13 residues long. Germline loops: CDR1 GTSNPN, CDR2 SVGIG (reference sequence). V shed 3 bases and J 4 bases; nucleotides not matched to a gene: 5. CDR3 amino acids: CAWSGRAAYEQYF. The CDR3 coding sequence is TGTGCCTGGAGCGGGAGGGCCGCATACGAGCAGTACTTC.

In its sample, this clonotype was seen many times. The genes are TRBV12-3 or TRBV12-4 and TRBJ2-1; 10 nucleotides line up with TRBD2. CDR3 length equals 16 residues. The junction had 11 bases not matched to a gene; V was cut back by 5 bases and J by 7 bases. The CDR3, as DNA: TGTGCCAGCAGTCTCCCCTTAGCGGGGGGCGGGAATGAGCAGTTCTTC. Protein sequence: CASSLPLAGGGNEQFF.

This clonotype was observed many times. A read error may account for a junction end that differs from germline. The rearrangement links TRBV12-3 or TRBV12-4 to TRBJ2-2, with 8 bases identical to TRBD1. The CDR3 has 14 residues. The CDR3, as DNA: TGTGCCAGCACCGGGACAGGCACCACCGGGGGGCTGTTTTTT. Amino acids: CASTGTGTTGGLFF.

This clonotype was seen at least ten times. The V and J genes are TRBV12-3 or TRBV12-4 and TRBJ2-3; D not certain. The V end was cut by 1 base, the J end by 1 base, with 6 bases between. The CDR3 is 14 residues long. CDR3 in amino acids: CASSLGYGTDTQYF. The CDR3 nucleotides read TGTGCCAGCAGTTTAGGCTATGGCACAGATACGCAGTATTTT.

The table lists this clonotype with many counts. The V call is TRBV24-1, the J call TRBJ2-7; 7 bases map to TRBD2. The CDR3 is 16 amino acids. With 1 base clipped from V and 4 bases from J, the junction kept 9 bases outside the gene matches. Germline CDR1 reads KGHDR; CDR2 reads SFDVKD. In DNA, the CDR3 is TGTGCCACCAGTGATTTTCGGCCGGGGAGGGGTTACGAGCAGTACTTC. It codes for CATSDFRPGRGYEQYF.

This clonotype appeared many times. The J gene is TRBJ2-7, the V gene TRBV6-5, with D tentatively TRBD2 (6 bases). There are 15 residues in the CDR3. Germline CDR1 reads MNHEY; CDR2 reads SVGAGI. Deletions cut 5 bases from V and 9 bases from J, with 23 bases between. CDR3 nucleotides: TGTGCCAGCAGTCACCCTAGAGGCGGGACTGTTTGGCAGTACTTC. Translating it yields CASSHPRGGTVWQYF.

The table lists this clonotype with many counts. The chain has TRBV20-1 and TRBJ1-2; 9 nucleotides match TRBD1. J gave up 7 bases and V 7 bases, and 7 bases lay outside the gene matches. The CDR3 extends over 12 amino acids. The germline V gene encodes CDR1 DFQATT and CDR2 SNEGSKA (reference sequence). The CDR3 spells CSVQQGATGYTF. The CDR3 DNA sequence: TGCAGTGTTCAACAGGGGGCGACTGGCTACACCTTC.

This clonotype was seen many times. The rearrangement joins TRBV29-1 to TRBJ1-1, with D possibly matching TRBD1 (5 bases). V lost 8 bases, J lost 0 bases, and 25 bases lay in between. The CDR3 extends over 17 amino acids. Germline values: CDR1 SQVTM, CDR2 ANQGSEA. CDR3 amino acids: CSTSRRDSSTMNTEAFF. CDR3 DNA: TGCAGCACAAGCCGCCGCGACAGCTCCACAATGAACACTGAAGCTTTCTTT.

In this sample, this clonotype turned up many times. The rearrangement joins TRBV20-1 to TRBJ2-7, with no clear D. This CDR3 contains 14 residues. Germline assignment: CDR1 DFQATT and CDR2 SNEGSKA (reference sequence). V was shortened by 3 bases and J by 2 bases, with 14 bases between the two germline ends. DNA of the CDR3: TGCAGTGCTAGGCCTGGAATGGTGCCCTACGAGCAGTACTTC. It codes for CSARPGMVPYEQYF.

This clonotype was seen repeatedly, ten times or more. The chain is built from TRBV11-2 and TRBJ2-1; tentative D call: TRBD2 (6 bases). The CDR3 length is 13 residues. V was clipped by 5 bases and J by 12 bases, with 17 bases between them. The germline CDR1 and CDR2 sequences are SGHAT and FQNNGV. The CDR3: CASSHPGWGLQFF. The CDR3, as DNA: TGTGCCAGCAGCCATCCAGGTTGGGGACTGCAGTTCTTC. The complete variable domain, with remaining parts taken from reference TRBV11-2 and TRBJ2-1, reads EAGVAQSPRYKIIEKRQSVAFWCNPISGHATLYWYQQILGQGPKLLIQFQNNGVVDDSQLPKDRFSAERLKGVDSTLKIQPAKLEDSAVYLCASSHPGWGLQFFGPGTRLTVL.

The sample holds many counts of this clonotype. This chain uses TRBV15 with TRBJ2-2; D is undetermined. This CDR3 spans 14 amino acids. Germline values: CDR1 LNHNV, CDR2 YYDKDF (reference sequence). Trimming removed 1 base at V and 5 bases at J, with 8 bases between. Here the CDR3 DNA reads TGTGCCACCAGCAGAGTTAGCCAAACCGGGGAGCTGTTTTTT. As protein: CATSRVSQTGELFF.

This clonotype was counted between two and nine times. This chain joins TRBV29-1 and TRBJ1-1; D gene unclear. V was cut by 7 bases and J by 2 bases, with 5 bases left in between. Germline values: CDR1 SQVTM, CDR2 ANQGSEA. The length of the CDR3 is 10 residues. CDR3 bases: TGCAGCGGGATTAACACTGAAGCTTTCTTT. Translation gives CSGINTEAFF.

The gene calls are TRBV7-2 and TRBJ1-4; no reliable D call. Germline loops: CDR1 SGHTA, CDR2 FQGNSA. V was cut by 1 base and J by 4 bases, with 4 bases left in between. The CDR3 is made up of 13 amino acids. In DNA form, the CDR3 reads TGTGCCAGCAGCTTAGTGGGTAATGAAAAACTGTTTTTT. Its protein product is CASSLVGNEKLFF.

Ten or more counts support this clonotype. The CDR3 DNA reads as TGTGCCAGCAGCTTTTGGAAACCTCAGCCCCAGCATTTT. As protein: CASSFWKPQPQHF. The chain has TRBV11-2 and TRBJ1-5, with D unclear. CDR1 and CDR2 (germline): SGHAT, FQNNGV. V was clipped by 3 bases and J by 6 bases, with 9 bases between them. This CDR3 has 13 amino acids. The full variable domain, with the rest looked up from reference TRBV11-2 and TRBJ1-5, is EAGVAQSPRYKIIEKRQSVAFWCNPISGHATLYWYQQILGQGPKLLIQFQNNGVVDDSQLPKDRFSAERLKGVDSTLKIQPAKLEDSAVYLCASSFWKPQPQHFGDGTRLSIL.

This clonotype was detected a few times. The chain recombines TRBV12-3 or TRBV12-4 with TRBJ2-7; D perhaps matches TRBD2 (6 bases). With 5 bases removed from V and 2 bases from J, the gap between germline ends came to 19 bases. The CDR3 contains 16 residues. The CDR3, as DNA: TGTGCCAGCAGTACTAGTCGGGCGGGATGGACCTACGAGCAGTACTTC. Amino acids: CASSTSRAGWTYEQYF.

This clonotype was observed many times. Germline and junction disagree at one end, which may indicate a read error. The chain uses TRBV4-3 and TRBJ2-3; no definite D call. There are 15 residues in the CDR3. Germline-derived CDR1 and CDR2 are LGHNA and YSLEER. The CDR3, as DNA: TGCGCGAGCAGCCCTGTCCCGCGCGTCGGAGATACGCAGTATTTT. Translation: CASSPVPRVGDTQYF.

The table lists this clonotype with a few counts. The rearrangement links TRBV5-5 to TRBJ2-5, with D possibly matching TRBD2 (5 bases). V was shortened by 1 base and J by 5 bases, with 15 bases between the two germline ends. Germline V CDR1 and CDR2: SGHKS, YYEKEE (reference sequence). The CDR3 covers 15 residues. CDR3 residues: CASSLLAGPSETQYF. Here the CDR3 DNA reads TGTGCCAGCAGCTTGCTGGCGGGCCCGTCTGAGACCCAGTACTTC. The variable domain in full, completed from reference TRBV5-5 and TRBJ2-5, reads DAGVTQSPTHLIKTRGQQVTLRCSPISGHKSVSWYQQVLGQGPQFIFQYYEKEERGRGNFPDRFSARQFPNYSSELNVNALLLGDSALYLCASSLLAGPSETQYFGPGTRLLVL.